The rows below give T cell receptor beta chains drawn from one sample of a study of cytomegalovirus exposure and HLA in healthy donors. Only in-frame clones appear in the TCRdb table, and some are missing; sequencing was by immunoSEQ multiplex PCR. Among some 200,000 clones listed, around 86% were seen once. Input material: PBMCs. All receptors derive from a man aged 45 to 65 in good health and CMV-seronegative. Each CDR3 is given with its conserved first and last residue. D genes are given only for firm matches. Only some rows state a clone size, as once, few, many or a class for expanded clones.

TRBV7-6,-,-,TRBJ2-1,CAPNKKSSDNEQFF,TGTGCCCCCAATAAAAAGAGTAGCGACAATGAGCAGTTCTTC
TRBV6-5,-,TRBD2,TRBJ2-1,CASSYSMAGVYNEQFF,TGTGCCAGCAGTTACTCGATGGCGGGAGTCTACAATGAGCAGTTCTTC
TRBV19,-,-,TRBJ1-5,CASKQLLLSNQPQHF,TGTGCCAGTAAACAGCTCCTTCTTAGCAATCAGCCCCAGCATTTT
TRBV7-9,-,TRBD1,TRBJ1-3,CASSLYRTGIYSGNTIYF,TGTGCCAGCAGCTTATATCGGACAGGGATTTACTCTGGAAACACCATATATTTT
TRBV29-1,-,-,TRBJ1-1,CSASRVEDTEAFF,TGCAGCGCGTCCAGGGTAGAGGACACTGAAGCTTTCTTT
TRBV5-6,-,-,TRBJ2-5,CASSKGLTGDRKTQYF,TGTGCCAGCAGCAAAGGACTGACTGGGGATAGGAAGACCCAGTACTTC
TRBV9,-,TRBD2,TRBJ2-7,CASSPKGGTTYEQYF,TGTGCCAGCAGCCCTAAGGGCGGGACTACCTACGAGCAGTACTTC
TRBV5-1,-,-,TRBJ2-5,CASSSEPRETQYF,TGCGCCAGCAGTTCTGAGCCGCGAGAGACCCAGTACTTC
TRBV19,-,TRBD1,TRBJ2-7,CASSARTGPTYEQYF,TGTGCCAGTAGTGCCCGGACAGGACCGACCTACGAGCAGTACTTC
TRBV11-1,-,-,TRBJ2-3,CASSLSKAASTDTQYF,TGTGCCAGCAGCTTAAGTAAGGCGGCCAGCACAGATACGCAGTATTTT
TRBV7-3,once,TRBD2,TRBJ2-3,CASSLGAMGGTTDTQYF,TGTGCCAGCAGCTTAGGGGCCATGGGGGGGACCACAGATACGCAGTATTTT
TRBV19,-,TRBD1,TRBJ1-2,CASSRPGTGGYGYTF,TGTGCCAGTAGCCGTCCCGGGACAGGGGGGTATGGCTACACCTTC
TRBV6-6,-,-,TRBJ1-3,CASSAADSGNTIYF,TGTGCCAGCAGCGCGGCAGACTCTGGAAACACCATATATTTT
TRBV29-1,-,-,TRBJ1-3,CSVEGKGGSSGNTIYF,TGCAGCGTTGAAGGGAAGGGCGGGAGCTCTGGAAACACCATATATTTT
TRBV6-1,once,-,TRBJ1-3,CASQVAGPTNTIYF,TGTGCCAGTCAGGTGGCAGGCCCAACAAACACCATATATTTT
TRBV2,-,TRBD1,TRBJ2-7,CASTAGTGSYEQYF,TGTGCCAGCACTGCCGGGACAGGGTCCTACGAGCAGTACTTC
TRBV9,-,-,TRBJ2-3,CASSVGTGQITDTQYF,TGTGCCAGCAGCGTAGGGACTGGACAGATCACAGATACGCAGTATTTT
TRBV7-9,-,-,TRBJ1-2,CASSLSQGYYGYTF,TGTGCCAGCAGCTTATCCCAGGGTTACTATGGCTACACCTTC
TRBV7-2,few,TRBD2,TRBJ2-5,CASRTSGSSKTQYF,TGTGCCAGCAGGACTAGCGGGAGTTCAAAGACCCAGTACTTC
TRBV4-1,-,-,TRBJ2-5,CASSQDPVGPETQYF,TGCGCCAGCAGCCAAGATCCGGTGGGCCCAGAGACCCAGTACTTC
TRBV28,-,-,TRBJ1-1,CASSGIGSGTEAFF,TGTGCCAGCAGCGGTATAGGATCGGGGACTGAAGCTTTCTTT
TRBV6-1,-,TRBD1,TRBJ1-6,CASSGDRHNSPLHF,TGTGCCAGCAGTGGGGACAGACATAATTCACCCCTCCACTTT
TRBV28,-,TRBD1,TRBJ1-1,CASSTRQGAKAFF,TGTGCCAGCAGTACAAGACAGGGGGCTAAAGCTTTCTTT
TRBV7-9,-,TRBD1,TRBJ1-3,CASSSTGTSGNTIYF,TGTGCCAGCAGCTCGACAGGGACCTCTGGAAACACCATATATTTT
TRBV25-1,once,TRBD2,TRBJ2-1,CASGIAGRNYNEQFF,TGTGCCAGCGGAATAGCGGGAAGAAACTACAATGAGCAGTTCTTC
TRBV7-2,few,TRBD1,TRBJ2-3,CASSLVGQGGYRYTDTQYF,TGTGCCAGCAGCTTAGTTGGACAGGGGGGTTACCGCTACACAGATACGCAGTATTTT
TRBV5-6,-,TRBD2,TRBJ2-1,CASSLVSGSFGEQFF,TGTGCCAGCAGCTTGGTAAGCGGGAGTTTTGGTGAGCAGTTCTTC
TRBV5-4,-,-,TRBJ1-2,CASSLDSNYGYTF,TGTGCCAGCAGCCTGGACAGTAACTATGGCTACACCTTC
TRBV5-1,-,TRBD2,TRBJ2-7,CASSSGTGGEQYF,TGCGCCAGCAGCAGCGGGACGGGCGGCGAGCAGTACTTC
TRBV7-2,-,-,TRBJ1-5,CASSLGIRTPLEPQHF,TGTGCCAGCAGCTTAGGAATCCGGACGCCACTAGAGCCCCAGCATTTT
TRBV4-2,-,-,TRBJ1-1,CASSHKSNSLNTEAFF,TGTGCCAGCAGTCATAAATCGAACAGCTTGAACACTGAAGCTTTCTTT
TRBV4-1,-,-,TRBJ1-5,CASSPTDNQPQHF,TGCGCCAGCAGCCCGACAGACAATCAGCCCCAGCATTTT
TRBV28,-,TRBD2,TRBJ2-3,CASSRQGGSRTQYF,TGTGCCAGCAGTCGTCAAGGCGGGAGTCGAACGCAGTATTTT
TRBV7-8,-,-,TRBJ2-3,CASRAVADTQYF,TGTGCCAGCAGAGCGGTGGCAGATACGCAGTATTTT
TRBV7-2,-,TRBD2,TRBJ2-2,CASSRTSGRRGTGELFF,TGTGCCAGCAGCAGGACTAGCGGACGACGAGGTACCGGGGAGCTGTTTTTT
TRBV5-1,-,TRBD1,TRBJ1-4,CASSLTGGNEKLFF,TGCGCCAGCAGCCTGACAGGGGGTAATGAAAAACTGTTTTTT
TRBV27,-,-,TRBJ2-1,CASGRLDMASAPYNEQFF,TGTGCCAGCGGGCGATTAGACATGGCCTCGGCTCCCTACAATGAGCAGTTCTTC
TRBV30,once,TRBD1,TRBJ1-5,CAWTGQGWELSNQPQHF,TGTGCCTGGACTGGACAGGGGTGGGAGCTGAGCAATCAGCCCCAGCATTTT
TRBV7-3,-,-,TRBJ2-3,CASSLKGSTDTQYF,TGTGCCAGCAGCTTAAAGGGGAGCACAGATACGCAGTATTTT
TRBV7-3,-,TRBD2,TRBJ2-2,CASSPPGIAGGPSGELFF,TGTGCCAGCAGCCCCCCTGGCATAGCGGGGGGGCCATCCGGGGAGCTGTTTTTT
TRBV6-1,once,TRBD1,TRBJ1-6,CASRVQGANSPLHF,TGTGCCAGCAGGGTACAGGGGGCGAATTCACCCCTCCACTTT
TRBV21-1,-,-,TRBJ1-2,CASSGLEDYGYTF,TGTGCCAGCTCCGGACTGGAAGACTATGGCTACACCTTC
TRBV7-9,-,-,TRBJ2-7,CASSPWDTRFEQYF,TGTGCCAGCAGCCCCTGGGACACCCGTTTCGAGCAGTACTTC
TRBV27,few,-,TRBJ1-4,CASSLSLSGGLNEKLFF,TGTGCCAGCAGTTTATCCCTATCGGGGGGCTTAAATGAAAAACTGTTTTTT
TRBV19,-,TRBD2,TRBJ2-5,CASSTQTSGRDQETQYF,TGTGCCAGTAGTACGCAGACTAGCGGGAGGGATCAAGAGACCCAGTACTTC
TRBV6-5,-,-,TRBJ1-1,CASSQFRGTEAFF,TGTGCCAGCAGCCAGTTCAGGGGTACTGAAGCTTTCTTT